What follows are 26 T cell receptor beta chains derived from one specimen sequenced in a study of T cell repertoires in cytomegalovirus infection. Their antigen targets remain unknown. TCRdb independently ran MiXCR on the reads; one entry per CDR3 protein. The table includes approximately 600,000 distinct CDR3 sequences, almost 40% detected once. This specimen consisted of cultured PBMCs, obtained from culture after CMV antigen stimulation. The source of these receptors is a human donor in good health (CMV status not recorded). Some clones in this sample may be carry-over from other donors' samples.

A few counts support this clonotype. The V gene is TRBV7-2, the J gene TRBJ1-3; D unresolved. The ends were cut back, 4 bases at V and 5 bases at J, with 9 bases in the middle. Germline V gene sequence: CDR1 SGHTA, CDR2 FQGNSA. The CDR3 extends over 13 amino acids. The CDR3 DNA reads TGTGCCAGCAGCTCCGGTGGGAGAAACACCATATATTTT. Protein: CASSSGGRNTIYF.

This clonotype was counted between two and nine times. The rearrangement links TRBV19 to TRBJ1-6; TRBD1 might be the D (5 bases). V was trimmed by 1 base and J by 7 bases, leaving 11 bases between them. The CDR3 is made up of 15 amino acids. Germline assignment: CDR1 LNHDA and CDR2 SQIVND (reference sequence). CDR3 residues: CASSIGPRGNSPLHF. Written as DNA, the CDR3 is TGTGCCAGTAGTATAGGACCGCGGGGGAATTCACCCCTCCACTTT. The full variable domain, with the rest looked up from reference TRBV19 and TRBJ1-6, is DGGITQSPKYLFRKEGQNVTLSCEQNLNHDAMYWYRQDPGQGLRLIYYSQIVNDFQKGDIAEGYSVSREKKESFPLTVTSAQKNPTAFYLCASSIGPRGNSPLHFGNGTRLTVT.

This clonotype was detected ten times or more. The genes are TRBV7-2 and TRBJ2-3; D unresolved. V was shortened by 3 bases and J by 6 bases, with 10 bases between the two germline ends. Germline assignment: CDR1 SGHTA and CDR2 FQGNSA. This CDR3 comprises 13 residues. CDR3: CASSFGVADTQYF. In DNA, the CDR3 is TGTGCCAGCAGCTTTGGGGTGGCGGATACGCAGTATTTT. Full variable domain (rest looked up from reference TRBV7-2 and TRBJ2-3): GAGVSQSPSNKVTEKGKDVELRCDPISGHTALYWYRQSLGQGLEFLIYFQGNSAPDKSGLPSDRFSAERTGGSVSTLTIQRTQQEDSAVYLCASSFGVADTQYFGPGTRLTVL.

This clonotype came up a few times. The CDR3 region is CASSSGARRGTQYF. The CDR3 DNA follows: TGTGCCAGCAGCTCCGGGGCCCGACGGGGGACCCAGTACTTC. The chain is built from TRBV7-2 and TRBJ2-5; D may be TRBD1 or TRBD2 (5 bases each). Germline V gene data show CDR1 as SGHTA and CDR2 as FQGNSA. Trimming stripped 4 bases from V and 7 bases from J, with 16 bases between. CDR3 length equals 14 residues.

The table lists this clonotype with a few counts. CDR3 in DNA: TGTGCCAGCAGTTACTCGGGACTAGTTGGGTATCATGAGCAGTTCTTC. It is translated as CASSYSGLVGYHEQFF. The chain uses TRBV6-2 or TRBV6-3 and TRBJ2-1, with TRBD2 identical over 8 bases. With V trimmed by 0 bases and J by 8 bases, 9 bases remained unmatched. CDR1 MNHEY and CDR2 SVGEGT come from the germline V gene. This CDR3 region has 16 residues.

The CDR3 here is CASSATGGLQSPLHF. The CDR3 nucleotides read TGTGCCAGCAGCGCTACAGGCGGTTTACAGTCACCCCTCCACTTT. V gene TRBV6-4 combines with J gene TRBJ1-6, with D perhaps TRBD1 (5 bases). Trimming removed 6 bases from V and 10 bases from J, with 19 bases in between. CDR1 MRHNA and CDR2 SNTAGT come from the germline V gene. The CDR3 consists of 15 residues.

This clonotype was observed a handful of times. This chain joins TRBV7-2 and TRBJ1-3; 9 bases match TRBD1. Germline lookup yields CDR1 SGHTA and CDR2 FQGNSA. The J segment lost 16 bases and the V segment lost 5 bases, leaving 9 bases of the junction unmatched. CDR3 length: 12 amino acids. The CDR3 spells CASSHGQGRWYF. The CDR3 DNA is TGTGCCAGCAGCCACGGACAGGGGCGATGGTATTTT.

Remarks on this clonotype: The junction departs from the called germline gene at one end, perhaps through a read error. The chain combines TRBV12-3 or TRBV12-4 with TRBJ2-1; D is possibly TRBD2 (6 bases). The CDR3 spans 9 residues. Here the CDR3 DNA reads TGTGTCAGCGGGAATGAGCAGTTCTTC. The encoded protein is CVSGNEQFF.

This sequence joins TRBV6-2 or TRBV6-3 and TRBJ2-1, with TRBD2 as a possible D gene (5 bases). CDR1 is MNHEY and CDR2 is SVGEGT in the germline V gene. With 3 bases removed from V and 4 bases from J, the gap between germline ends came to 16 bases. The length of the CDR3 is 16 residues. CDR3 sequence: CASSYRGDGLYNEQFF. The CDR3 DNA sequence: TGTGCCAGCAGTTATCGGGGAGACGGGTTATACAATGAGCAGTTCTTC.

The chain couples TRBV4-2 to TRBJ1-4, with 7 nucleotides matching TRBD1. Losses at the gene ends were 4 bases for V and 7 bases for J; bases not matched to a gene: 9. This CDR3 has 15 amino acids. Germline values: CDR1 LGHNA, CDR2 YNFKEQ. CDR3: CASSRSGEGAEKLFF. CDR3 coding DNA: TGTGCCAGCAGCCGCAGTGGGGAGGGGGCTGAAAAACTGTTTTTT.

This chain joins TRBV7-9 and TRBJ1-2, with 8 bases that match TRBD1. Germline CDR1 reads SEHNR; CDR2 reads FQNEAQ (reference sequence). Germline trimming cut 5 bases from V and 3 bases from J; bases unmatched to any gene: 8. The CDR3 is 15 amino acids. This chain's CDR3 is CASSPGTGPYYGYTF. The CDR3 DNA reads TGTGCCAGCAGCCCCGGGACAGGCCCCTACTATGGCTACACCTTC.

This clonotype has just a few counts. The rearrangement joins TRBV12-3 or TRBV12-4 to TRBJ2-7; a weak D match, TRBD2 (6 bases). CDR3 length: 15 residues. V shed 7 bases and J shed 0 bases, with 16 bases lying between them. The CDR3 sequence is CASTERLARSYEQYF. The CDR3 DNA is TGTGCCAGCACCGAGAGGCTAGCGCGCTCCTACGAGCAGTACTTC.

This clonotype appeared a few times. The rearrangement links TRBV7-2 to TRBJ2-1; the D gene is possibly TRBD2 (5 bases). Trimming took 1 base from V and 6 from J, leaving 19 bases between them. Germline CDR1 reads SGHTA; CDR2 reads FQGNSA. CDR3 length: 17 amino acids. CDR3 nucleotides: TGTGCCAGCAGCTTAGGAGCGGCAGCCCAAGGTTTCAATGAGCAGTTCTTC. Its translation is CASSLGAAAQGFNEQFF. The full variable domain, with the rest looked up from reference TRBV7-2 and TRBJ2-1, is GAGVSQSPSNKVTEKGKDVELRCDPISGHTALYWYRQSLGQGLEFLIYFQGNSAPDKSGLPSDRFSAERTGGSVSTLTIQRTQQEDSAVYLCASSLGAAAQGFNEQFFGPGTRLTVL.

V and J are TRBV7-8 and TRBJ2-3; 9 bases fit TRBD2. The V segment lost 3 bases and the J segment 0 bases; nucleotides outside the gene matches: 7. From germline, CDR1 is SGHVS and CDR2 FQNEAQ. CDR3 length: 17 residues. The CDR3 DNA reads as TGTGCCAGCAGCTTCGGGCTAGCGGGGACTAGCACAGATACGCAGTATTTT. As protein: CASSFGLAGTSTDTQYF.

The chain uses TRBV6-1 and TRBJ2-3, with D perhaps matching TRBD2 (6 bases). Germline-derived CDR1 and CDR2 are MNHNS and SASEGT. V lost 6 bases and J lost 8, with 15 bases in between. CDR3 length: 13 residues. CDR3 bases: TGTGCCAGCAGCGACGGACTGGGGGGTACGCAGTATTTT. This sequence encodes CASSDGLGGTQYF.

V gene TRBV12-3 or TRBV12-4 combines with J gene TRBJ2-5; TRBD2 is a possible D gene (6 bases). The length of the CDR3 is 16 residues. The V and J ends lost 2 bases and 2 bases respectively, with 15 bases between them. The DNA for the CDR3 is TGTGCCAGCAGTTTACGTGGGAGGAGGGCTCAAGAGACCCAGTACTTC. Its translation is CASSLRGRRAQETQYF.

There are a few counts of this clonotype. The chain joins TRBV11-2 to TRBJ2-1; 10 positions match TRBD2. CDR1 and CDR2 from the germline V gene are SGHAT and FQNNGV. The CDR3 is 17 residues long. J gave up 4 bases and V 5 bases, and 11 bases lay outside the gene matches. CDR3 residues: CASSPAGATSGYNEQFF. CDR3 DNA: TGTGCCAGCAGCCCCGCCGGCGCGACTAGCGGGTACAATGAGCAGTTCTTC. The complete variable domain, with remaining parts taken from reference TRBV11-2 and TRBJ2-1, reads EAGVAQSPRYKIIEKRQSVAFWCNPISGHATLYWYQQILGQGPKLLIQFQNNGVVDDSQLPKDRFSAERLKGVDSTLKIQPAKLEDSAVYLCASSPAGATSGYNEQFFGPGTRLTVL.

In this sample, this clonotype turned up a few times. This chain connects TRBV10-3 to TRBJ2-1; 9 positions match TRBD2. With V trimmed by 0 bases and J by 5 bases, 5 bases remained unmatched. The CDR3 is 16 amino acids. CDR1 and CDR2 from the germline V gene are ENHRY and SYGVKD. CDR3 nucleotides: TGTGCCATCAGTGAGTCGGGCGGGGGGGCCGACAATGAGCAGTTCTTC. Protein product: CAISESGGGADNEQFF.

This clonotype was picked up a small number of times. The rearrangement links TRBV7-2 to TRBJ1-6, with 7 bases that match TRBD1. Germline V gene data show CDR1 as SGHTA and CDR2 as FQGNSA. The CDR3 sequence is 17 residues long. Trimming at V came to 1 base and at J to 8 bases, leaving 11 bases not matched to a gene. CDR3 sequence reads: CASSLVGVGQGDSPLHF. CDR3 sequence (DNA): TGTGCCAGCAGCTTAGTGGGAGTGGGGCAGGGGGATTCACCCCTCCACTTT.

The chain couples TRBV4-1 to TRBJ2-1; maybe TRBD2 (7 bases). From germline, CDR1 is MGHRA and CDR2 YSYEKL. Trimming cost V 4 bases and J 7 bases, with 23 bases left between them. CDR3 length: 17 amino acids. The CDR3 nucleotides read TGCGCCAGCAGCCGCCCCGGCGGCGGGGGCTCCGGAAATGAGCAGTTCTTC. Its translation: CASSRPGGGGSGNEQFF.

This clonotype was seen a few times. The J gene is TRBJ2-7, the V gene TRBV20-1; 9 bases are a match to TRBD1. V gave up 0 bases and J gave up 5 bases; unmatched junction bases: 11. Germline V gene sequence: CDR1 DFQATT, CDR2 SNEGSKA (reference sequence). The CDR3 sequence is 16 residues long. CDR3 region: CSARDPRTGAWDEQYF. CDR3 nucleotide sequence: TGCAGTGCTAGAGATCCCAGGACAGGGGCATGGGACGAGCAGTACTTC.

The chain recombines TRBV7-8 with TRBJ2-7, with D possibly matching TRBD1 (6 bases). Germline values: CDR1 SGHVS, CDR2 FQNEAQ. Trimming stripped 2 bases from V and 3 bases from J, with 17 bases between. CDR3 size: 16 residues. CDR3 sequence (DNA): TGTGCCAGCAGCTTAAGGAGGACAGCAAAGAACTACGAGCAGTACTTC. This gives the protein CASSLRRTAKNYEQYF.

Notes on this clonotype: Being one base from a much bigger clone, this may be a read error. The CDR3 region has the DNA TGTGCCGGCAGCTTAGTAGGGACTAGCGGGCAAGAGACCCAGTACTTC. As protein: CAGSLVGTSGQETQYF. V gene TRBV7-2 combines with J gene TRBJ2-5; TRBD2 aligns across 12 bases. The CDR3 is 16 residues long. Germline lookup yields CDR1 SGHTA and CDR2 FQGNSA.

This clonotype was picked up many times. J is TRBJ1-2 and V is TRBV7-2; a weak D match, TRBD1 (5 bases). V lost 5 bases and J lost 7, with 17 bases in between. The CDR3 extends over 14 amino acids. Per germline, CDR1 SGHTA and CDR2 FQGNSA. The CDR3 sequence is CASSLNPRQGGYTF. The CDR3 DNA reads TGTGCCAGCAGCCTAAATCCTAGGCAGGGTGGCTACACCTTC.

This clonotype occurred a few times. V and J are TRBV7-2 and TRBJ2-7; D may match TRBD1 or TRBD2 (5 bases each). Germline V gene sequence: CDR1 SGHTA, CDR2 FQGNSA. The CDR3 has 15 amino acids. V was cut by 3 bases and J by 7 bases, with 19 bases left in between. CDR3 amino acids: CASSFGPGRLREQYF. For the CDR3, the DNA is TGTGCCAGCAGCTTCGGCCCGGGACGGTTACGTGAGCAGTACTTC. Full variable domain (missing parts from reference TRBV7-2 and TRBJ2-7): GAGVSQSPSNKVTEKGKDVELRCDPISGHTALYWYRQSLGQGLEFLIYFQGNSAPDKSGLPSDRFSAERTGGSVSTLTIQRTQQEDSAVYLCASSFGPGRLREQYFGPGTRLTVT.

The chain recombines TRBV12-3 or TRBV12-4 with TRBJ1-5, with D hard to call. The CDR3 runs to 13 residues. V gave up 8 bases and J gave up 4 bases, with 12 bases separating them. CDR3 loop: CASAIRRNQPQHF. In nucleotides, the CDR3 is TGTGCCAGCGCAATAAGACGGAATCAGCCCCAGCATTTT.